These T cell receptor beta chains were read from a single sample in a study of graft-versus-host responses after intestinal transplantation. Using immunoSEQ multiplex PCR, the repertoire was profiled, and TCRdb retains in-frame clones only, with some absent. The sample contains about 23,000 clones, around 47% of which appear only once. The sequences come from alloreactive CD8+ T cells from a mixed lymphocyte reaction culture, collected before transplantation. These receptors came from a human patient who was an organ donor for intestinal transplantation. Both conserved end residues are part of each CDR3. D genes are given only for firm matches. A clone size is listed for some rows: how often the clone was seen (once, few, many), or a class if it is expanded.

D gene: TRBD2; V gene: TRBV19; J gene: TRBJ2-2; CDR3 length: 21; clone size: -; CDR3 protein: CASSIDQRFRLAGLNTGELFF; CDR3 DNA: TGTGCCAGTAGTATAGATCAGCGGTTTAGACTAGCGGGCCTGAACACCGGGGAGCTGTTTTTT
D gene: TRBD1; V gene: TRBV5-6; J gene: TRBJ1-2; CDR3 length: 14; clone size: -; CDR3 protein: CASSPPDRGYGYTF; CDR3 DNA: TGTGCCAGCAGCCCCCCGGACAGGGGCTATGGCTACACCTTC
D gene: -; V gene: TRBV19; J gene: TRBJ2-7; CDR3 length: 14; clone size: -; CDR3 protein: CASSMERFSYEQYF; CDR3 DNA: TGTGCCAGTAGTATGGAGCGGTTCTCCTACGAGCAGTACTTC
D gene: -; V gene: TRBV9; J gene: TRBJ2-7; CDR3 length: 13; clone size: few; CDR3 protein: CASSVMENYEQYF; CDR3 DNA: TGTGCCAGCAGCGTGATGGAAAACTACGAGCAGTACTTC
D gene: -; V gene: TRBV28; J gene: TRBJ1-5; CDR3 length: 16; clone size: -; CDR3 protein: CASSFAPGHSNQPQHF; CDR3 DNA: TGTGCCAGCAGTTTTGCGCCGGGACATAGCAATCAGCCCCAGCATTTT
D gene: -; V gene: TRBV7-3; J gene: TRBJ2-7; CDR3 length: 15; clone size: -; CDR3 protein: CASSLIGGSSYEQYF; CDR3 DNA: TGTGCCAGCAGCCTGATCGGGGGCAGCTCCTACGAGCAGTACTTC
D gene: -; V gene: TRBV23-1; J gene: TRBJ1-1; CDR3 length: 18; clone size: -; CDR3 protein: CASSQSLGRGILNTEAFF; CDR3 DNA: TGCGCCAGCAGTCAATCGCTGGGCCGAGGGATCTTGAACACTGAAGCTTTCTTT
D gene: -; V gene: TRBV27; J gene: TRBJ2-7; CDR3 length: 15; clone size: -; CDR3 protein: CASSLRAGYSYEQYF; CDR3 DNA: TGTGCCAGCAGTTTACGTGCAGGGTACTCCTACGAGCAGTACTTC
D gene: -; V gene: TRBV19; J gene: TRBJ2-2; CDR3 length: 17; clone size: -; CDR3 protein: CASSISSGEGNTGELFF; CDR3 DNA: TGTGCCAGTAGTATAAGTTCTGGGGAAGGGAACACCGGGGAGCTGTTTTTT
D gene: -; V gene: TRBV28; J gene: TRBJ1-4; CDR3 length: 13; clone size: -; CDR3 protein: CASTPLGGEKLFF; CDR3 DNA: TGTGCCAGCACTCCCCTGGGAGGCGAAAAACTGTTTTTT
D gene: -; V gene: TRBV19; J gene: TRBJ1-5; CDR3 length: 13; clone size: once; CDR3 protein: CASARTVNQPQHF; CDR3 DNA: TGTGCCAGCGCTCGGACGGTCAATCAGCCCCAGCATTTT
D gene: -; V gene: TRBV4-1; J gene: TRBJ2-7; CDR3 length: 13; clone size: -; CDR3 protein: CASSQDLGGEQYF; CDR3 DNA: TGCGCCAGCAGCCAAGATTTAGGGGGGGAGCAGTACTTC
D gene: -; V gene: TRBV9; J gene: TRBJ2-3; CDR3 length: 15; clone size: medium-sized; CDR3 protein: CASSVGGSGTDTQYF; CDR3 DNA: TGTGCCAGCAGCGTTGGGGGGAGCGGCACAGATACGCAGTATTTT
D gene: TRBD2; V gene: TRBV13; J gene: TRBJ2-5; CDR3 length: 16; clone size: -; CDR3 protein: CASSGRLAGGHETQYF; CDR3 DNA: TGTGCCAGCAGCGGCCGACTAGCGGGAGGGCATGAGACCCAGTACTTC
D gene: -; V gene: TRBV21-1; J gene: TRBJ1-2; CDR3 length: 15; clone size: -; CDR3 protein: CASSKLRGLGYGYTF; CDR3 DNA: TGTGCCAGCAGCAAACTTAGAGGGTTGGGCTATGGCTACACCTTC
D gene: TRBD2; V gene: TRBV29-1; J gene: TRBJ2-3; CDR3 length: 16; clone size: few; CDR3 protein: CSVAGTSGRAGDTQYF; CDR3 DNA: TGCAGCGTCGCCGGGACTAGCGGGAGGGCCGGAGATACGCAGTATTTT
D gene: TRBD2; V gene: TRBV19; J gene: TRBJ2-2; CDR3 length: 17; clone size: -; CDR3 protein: CASSIGPSGENTGELFF; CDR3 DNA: TGTGCCAGTAGTATAGGGCCGAGCGGGGAGAACACCGGGGAGCTGTTTTTT
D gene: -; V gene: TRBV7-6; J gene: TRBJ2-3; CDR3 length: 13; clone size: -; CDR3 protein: CASSLGFSDTQYF; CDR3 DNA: TGTGCCAGCAGCTTAGGGTTTTCAGATACGCAGTATTTT
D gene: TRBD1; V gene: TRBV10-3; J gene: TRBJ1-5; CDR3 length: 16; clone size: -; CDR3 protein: CAIGTGGPYSNQPQHF; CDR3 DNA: TGTGCCATCGGGACAGGGGGACCCTATAGCAATCAGCCCCAGCATTTT
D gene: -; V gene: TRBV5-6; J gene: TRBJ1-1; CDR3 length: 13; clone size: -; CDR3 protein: CASRTQGAGEAFF; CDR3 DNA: TGTGCCAGCAGGACACAGGGCGCGGGTGAAGCTTTCTTT
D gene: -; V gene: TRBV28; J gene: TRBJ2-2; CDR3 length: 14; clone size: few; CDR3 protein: CASSGTDYTGELFF; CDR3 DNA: TGTGCCAGCAGTGGGACTGACTACACCGGGGAGCTGTTTTTT
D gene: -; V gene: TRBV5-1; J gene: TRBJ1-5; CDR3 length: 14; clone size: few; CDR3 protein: CASSLLGGDQPQHF; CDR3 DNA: TGCGCCAGCAGCTTGTTAGGGGGGGATCAGCCCCAGCATTTT
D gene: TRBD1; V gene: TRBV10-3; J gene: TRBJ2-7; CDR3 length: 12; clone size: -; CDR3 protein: CAISESTDRAFF; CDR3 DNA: TGTGCCATCAGTGAGTCGACGGACAGGGCTTTCTTC
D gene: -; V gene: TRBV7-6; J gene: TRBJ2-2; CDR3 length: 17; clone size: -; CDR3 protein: CASARPWAIANTGELFF; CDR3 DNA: TGTGCCAGCGCCCGCCCCTGGGCTATCGCGAACACCGGGGAGCTGTTTTTT
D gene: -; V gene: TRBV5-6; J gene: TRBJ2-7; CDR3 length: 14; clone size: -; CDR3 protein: CASSFGSSNYEQYF; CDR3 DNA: TGTGCCAGCAGCTTCGGGAGTAGCAACTACGAGCAGTACTTC